The 29 T cell receptor beta chains below come from one sample, sequenced in a study of response to subunit inactivated influenza vaccine. TCRdb reanalysed the RT-PCR reads using MiXCR and keeps one entry per CDR3 protein. The data contain about 540,000 distinct CDR3 sequences, less than 25% of them singletons. The sample was also linked to a second study, of T cells expressing NK-cell markers. That report notes: 5'RACE template switching built TCR beta cDNA with unique molecular identifiers.

The input for sequencing was CD4+ T cells sorted from PBMCs, taken roughly 12 days after vaccination. The receptor set was obtained from a man aged 50-60 years who received an inactivated influenza vaccine.

This clonotype was detected a few times. The gene calls are TRBV5-1 and TRBJ2-2; the D gene is possibly TRBD2 (6 bases). The germline V gene has CDR1 SGHRS and CDR2 YFSETQ. Trimming took 4 bases from V and 7 from J, leaving 17 bases between them. This CDR3 region has 15 residues. CDR3 loop: CASSQSGDFGGELFF. The CDR3, as DNA: TGCGCCAGCAGCCAATCGGGAGATTTCGGCGGGGAGCTGTTTTTT.

V and J are TRBV4-3 and TRBJ2-7, with D possibly being TRBD2 (6 bases). The CDR3 runs 15 residues. V lost 0 bases to trimming and J lost 5 bases, with 14 bases between them. Germline-derived CDR1 and CDR2 are LGHNA and YSLEER. CDR3 in amino acids: CASSQDRGFGDEQYF. The CDR3 DNA reads TGCGCCAGCAGCCAAGATCGGGGGTTCGGCGACGAGCAGTACTTC.

The chain is built from TRBV5-1 and TRBJ2-1; 9 bases are a match to TRBD1. CDR1 is SGHRS and CDR2 is YFSETQ in the germline V gene. CDR3 size: 15 residues. The V gene end was trimmed by 2 bases and the J gene end by 2 bases; junction bases not matched to a gene: 2. CDR3 residues: CASSFGQGTYNEQFF. Here the CDR3 DNA reads TGCGCCAGCAGCTTCGGACAGGGGACCTACAATGAGCAGTTCTTC.

This chain connects TRBV5-1 to TRBJ2-3, with TRBD2 matching over 8 bases. There are 16 residues in the CDR3. Germline V lookup: CDR1 SGHRS, CDR2 YFSETQ. The V gene end was trimmed by 0 bases and the J gene end by 3 bases; junction bases not matched to a gene: 6. The CDR3 region has the DNA TGCGCCAGCAGCTTGGATGGGCGGGGGGCGACAGATACGCAGTATTTT. Residues: CASSLDGRGATDTQYF.

J is TRBJ2-3 and V is TRBV20-1, with 14 bases aligning to TRBD2. The V gene's germline CDR1 is DFQATT and CDR2 SNEGSKA (reference sequence). The CDR3 extends over 17 amino acids. J lost 4 bases, V lost 6 bases, and 12 bases had no gene match. The CDR3 protein is CSAGTSGSLKGSDTQYF. CDR3 sequence (DNA): TGCAGTGCCGGGACTAGCGGGAGCCTCAAGGGATCAGATACGCAGTATTTT.

This clonotype was observed a few times. V is TRBV7-2 and J is TRBJ2-7, with TRBD2 identical over 8 bases. The CDR3 extends over 13 amino acids. The germline CDR1 and CDR2 sequences are SGHTA and FQGNSA. V shed 5 bases and J 5 bases; nucleotides not matched to a gene: 5. CDR3 sequence reads: CASSLSGINEQYF. DNA of the CDR3: TGTGCCAGCAGCCTTAGCGGGATTAACGAGCAGTACTTC.

The chain is built from TRBV27 and TRBJ2-2, with 10 bases aligning to TRBD1. The CDR3 has 15 residues. Germline loops: CDR1 MNHEY, CDR2 SMNVEV (reference sequence). V trimming: 3 bases; J trimming: 5 bases; junction bases outside the gene matches: 3. CDR3 region: CASSFGTGATGELFF. CDR3 bases: TGTGCCAGCAGTTTTGGGACAGGGGCGACCGGGGAGCTGTTTTTT.

Note on this clonotype: At one end the junction does not follow the germline gene, possibly because of a read error. This sequence joins TRBV3-1 and TRBJ2-7; 14 bases agree with TRBD2. The CDR3 has 14 amino acids. Per germline, CDR1 LGHDT and CDR2 YNNKEL (reference sequence). The CDR3 coding sequence is TGTGCCAGCAGCTGGACTAGCGGGGGGAGAGAGCACTACTTC. It codes for CASSWTSGGREHYF.

This clonotype has at least ten counts. The chain couples TRBV12-3 or TRBV12-4 to TRBJ2-1; D ambiguous. The V and J ends lost 6 bases and 2 bases respectively, with 14 bases between them. This CDR3 has 15 residues. The CDR3 protein is CASSRRTAAYNEQFF. Written as DNA, the CDR3 is TGTGCCAGCAGCCGAAGGACGGCAGCCTACAATGAGCAGTTCTTC.

Note on this clonotype: It may be a read error: a sequence one base away is much more abundant. The chain carries TRBV11-2 and TRBJ2-7, with 8 bases that match TRBD1. V trimming: 6 bases; J trimming: 3 bases; junction bases outside the gene matches: 4. Germline V CDR1 and CDR2: SGHAT, FQNNGV. This CDR3 spans 13 amino acids. The CDR3 DNA reads as TGTGCCAGCAGAAGGACAGGGATCTACGAGCAGTACTTC. It is translated as CASRRTGIYEQYF.

V gene TRBV20-1 combines with J gene TRBJ2-3; D ambiguous. The CDR3 totals 13 residues. Trimming took 0 bases from V and 2 from J, leaving 6 bases between them. Germline V gene lookup returns CDR1 DFQATT and CDR2 SNEGSKA (reference sequence). Written as DNA, the CDR3 is TGCAGTGCTAGAGATCACACCACAGATACGCAGTATTTT. Translation: CSARDHTTDTQYF.

This clonotype has only a few counts. The rearrangement links TRBV6-1 to TRBJ1-1; 7 nucleotides line up with TRBD1. The germline V gene encodes CDR1 MNHNS and CDR2 SASEGT. J gave up 9 bases and V 4 bases, and 8 bases lay outside the gene matches. The CDR3 has 13 amino acids. The DNA for the CDR3 is TGTGCCAGCAGTGGTACAGGGGTATTCCAAGCTTTCTTT. As protein: CASSGTGVFQAFF.

The chain couples TRBV20-1 to TRBJ2-4; D is ambiguous. Between the trimmed V and J ends, which lost 6 bases and 6 bases, there was a span of 12 bases. The CDR3 loop spans 12 amino acids. Germline lookup yields CDR1 DFQATT and CDR2 SNEGSKA (reference sequence). CDR3 loop: CSAESGLNIQYF. The CDR3 coding sequence is TGCAGTGCAGAGTCCGGGTTAAACATTCAGTACTTC.

This clonotype came up many times. The chain has TRBV12-3 or TRBV12-4 and TRBJ1-5; a possible D gene is TRBD1 (6 bases). The CDR3 has 15 residues. Trimming shortened V by 6 bases and J by 3 bases, and 15 bases separated the two germline ends. The CDR3 DNA reads TGTGCCAGCAGCATTGGGGGCAGTTCCAATCAGCCCCAGCATTTT. It yields the protein CASSIGGSSNQPQHF.

This clonotype occurred a few times. V and J are TRBV5-1 and TRBJ2-2; D is undetermined. Germline V gene data show CDR1 as SGHRS and CDR2 as YFSETQ. The V end lost 0 bases, the J end lost 0 bases, and 9 bases lay between the germline ends. This CDR3 is 16 amino acids long. CDR3 protein: CASSLEPNANTGELFF. The CDR3 DNA follows: TGCGCCAGCAGCTTGGAACCCAACGCGAACACCGGGGAGCTGTTTTTT.

Ten or more counts support this clonotype. This sequence joins TRBV28 and TRBJ2-7; TRBD1 aligns across 8 bases. The CDR3 spans 13 residues. The germline gives CDR1 MDHEN, CDR2 SYDVKM. V shed 7 bases and J 3 bases; nucleotides not matched to a gene: 5. CDR3: CASKGTGYYEQYF. DNA of the CDR3: TGTGCCAGCAAGGGGACAGGCTACTACGAGCAGTACTTC.

The chain carries TRBV6-1 and TRBJ2-5; D uncertain. V shed 8 bases and J shed 2 bases, with 3 bases lying between them. The CDR3 is 10 residues long. Germline CDR1 MNHNS, CDR2 SASEGT. As DNA, the CDR3 is TGTGCCAGCTTACAAGAGACCCAGTACTTC. It encodes CASLQETQYF.

The chain employs TRBV29-1 and TRBJ2-7; perhaps D is TRBD1 or TRBD2 (6 bases each). Germline CDR1 SQVTM, CDR2 ANQGSEA. The CDR3 contains 13 residues. V dropped 7 bases and J dropped 4 bases, with 17 bases sitting between them. The CDR3 spells CSARGGRLYEQYF. CDR3 coding DNA: TGCAGCGCCCGAGGGGGGCGACTGTACGAGCAGTACTTC.

This chain uses TRBV4-3 with TRBJ1-6; 7 bases line up with TRBD1. Germline V gene data show CDR1 as LGHNA and CDR2 as YSLEER. The CDR3 has 15 amino acids. V gave up 2 bases and J gave up 3 bases; unmatched junction bases: 1. DNA for the CDR3: TGCGCCAGCAGCCAAACAGGGGTCTATAATTCACCCCTCCACTTT. This translates into CASSQTGVYNSPLHF.

The rearrangement joins TRBV4-3 to TRBJ2-3; 7 bases agree with TRBD2. Germline V lookup: CDR1 LGHNA, CDR2 YSLEER. CDR3 length: 20 amino acids. J gave up 3 bases and V 0 bases, and 18 bases lay outside the gene matches. The CDR3 nucleotides are TGCGCCAGCAGCCAAGATGTGGCACTAAGCTGGGGGGGGAAGACAGATACGCAGTATTTT. As protein: CASSQDVALSWGGKTDTQYF.

This clonotype was seen ten or more times. This chain uses TRBV29-1 with TRBJ2-1; the match to TRBD1 covers 7 bases. Trimming removed 7 bases from V and 0 bases from J; junction bases left unmatched: 3. CDR3 size: 13 residues. Germline CDR1 reads SQVTM; CDR2 reads ANQGSEA. CDR3 DNA: TGCAGCGGGTACAGGGGCTCCTACAATGAGCAGTTCTTC. This sequence encodes CSGYRGSYNEQFF.

This clonotype was picked up many times. The chain employs TRBV5-1 and TRBJ2-1; tentatively, D is TRBD2 (6 bases). This CDR3 is 17 amino acids long. Germline V gives CDR1 SGHRS, CDR2 YFSETQ. The V end was cut by 0 bases, the J end by 0 bases, with 13 bases between. The CDR3 sequence: CASSLEGSGLSYNEQFF. The CDR3 DNA reads as TGCGCCAGCAGCTTGGAAGGCAGCGGGCTCTCCTACAATGAGCAGTTCTTC.

A few counts support this clonotype. This chain connects TRBV20-1 to TRBJ2-1, with D perhaps TRBD1 or TRBD2 (5 bases each). V lost 3 bases and J lost 9, with 15 bases in between. CDR1 is DFQATT and CDR2 is SNEGSKA in the germline V gene (reference sequence). This CDR3 region has 13 residues. DNA of the CDR3: TGCAGTGCTAGGCCGGGACCCCAGGGTGAGCAGTTCTTC. Encoded protein: CSARPGPQGEQFF.

In this sample, this clonotype turned up a few times. This chain connects TRBV20-1 to TRBJ2-1; the match to TRBD2 covers 15 bases. The V gene's germline CDR1 is DFQATT and CDR2 SNEGSKA (reference sequence). Trimming cost V 6 bases and J 4 bases; bases outside gene matches: 7. The CDR3 consists of 16 residues. CDR3 in amino acids: CSAPGLAGGLYNEQFF. The DNA of the CDR3 is TGCAGTGCCCCGGGACTAGCGGGAGGACTTTACAATGAGCAGTTCTTC.

The V gene is TRBV4-3, the J gene TRBJ2-2, with D perhaps matching TRBD1 (5 bases). V was shortened by 4 bases and J by 6 bases, with 21 bases between the two germline ends. Germline CDR1 reads LGHNA; CDR2 reads YSLEER. The CDR3 length is 17 residues. The CDR3 bases are TGCGCCAGCAGCCCCCATCTGGGCAGGGCAGTATCCGGGGAGCTGTTTTTT. Its protein is CASSPHLGRAVSGELFF.

This chain connects TRBV30 to TRBJ2-5, with TRBD2 matching over 7 bases. CDR1 and CDR2 (germline): GTSNPN, SVGIG (reference sequence). The CDR3 sequence is 15 residues long. V lost 2 bases, J lost 4 bases, and 10 bases stayed unmatched. CDR3 protein: CAWSTELGRGETQYF. The DNA for the CDR3 is TGTGCCTGGAGTACCGAACTGGGGAGGGGAGAGACCCAGTACTTC.

This clonotype was seen many times. The rearrangement joins TRBV28 to TRBJ2-3; no clear D gene. CDR3 size: 11 residues. V was trimmed by 3 bases and J by 5 bases, leaving 3 bases between them. CDR1 is MDHEN, CDR2 SYDVKM, per germline. Written as DNA, the CDR3 is TGTGCCAGCAGTTTCTTAGATACGCAGTATTTT. As protein: CASSFLDTQYF.

Turning to this clonotype: Its ends do not fully match the called genes, so a read error is possible. In nucleotides, the CDR3 is TGCAGTACTAGCACGAAGCAGTTCTTC. Protein sequence: CSTSTKQFF. V usage is TRBV20-1 and J usage is TRBJ2-1; weak D call: TRBD2 (6 bases). The CDR3 contains 9 residues. Germline loops: CDR1 DFQATT, CDR2 SNEGSKA (reference sequence).

The V call is TRBV2, the J call TRBJ1-6; D not resolved. This CDR3 has 13 residues. The V end was cut by 7 bases, the J end by 12 bases, with 16 bases between. From germline, CDR1 is SNHLY and CDR2 FYNNEI. This CDR3 is CASTLTTPEPLHF. CDR3 sequence (DNA): TGTGCCAGCACGTTAACGACACCTGAACCCCTCCACTTT.